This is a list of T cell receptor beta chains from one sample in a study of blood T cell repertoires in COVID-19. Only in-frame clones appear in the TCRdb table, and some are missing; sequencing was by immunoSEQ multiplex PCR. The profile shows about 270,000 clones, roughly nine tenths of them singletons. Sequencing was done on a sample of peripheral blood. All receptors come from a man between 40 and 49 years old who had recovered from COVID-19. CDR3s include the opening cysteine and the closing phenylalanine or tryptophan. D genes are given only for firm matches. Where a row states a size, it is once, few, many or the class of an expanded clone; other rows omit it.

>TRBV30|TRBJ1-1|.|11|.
TGTGCTGGAGGCCCGGGAGCTGAAGCTTTCTTT
CAGGPGAEAFF
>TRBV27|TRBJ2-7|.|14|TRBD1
TGTGCCAGCACCCCGACAGGGAGCTCCTACGAGCAGTACTTC
CASTPTGSSYEQYF
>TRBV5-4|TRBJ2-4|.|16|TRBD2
TGTGCCAGCAGCACGCGCGCGGGGGGGCCCGAAAACATTCAGTACTTC
CASSTRAGGPENIQYF
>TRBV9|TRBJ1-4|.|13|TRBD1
TGTGCCAGCAGCGTGGGACAGGGGGGAAAACTGTTTTTT
CASSVGQGGKLFF
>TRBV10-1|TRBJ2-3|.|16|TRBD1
TGCGCCAGCAGTCCAAGGACAGGGCGACACACAGATACGCAGTATTTT
CASSPRTGRHTDTQYF
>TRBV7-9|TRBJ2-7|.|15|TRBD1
TGTGCCAGCAGCGAGGGACAGGGTTTTTCCTACGAGCAGTACTTC
CASSEGQGFSYEQYF
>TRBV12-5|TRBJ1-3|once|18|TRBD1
TGTGCTAGTGGTCTGCGGAGGGACAGGGGGTTCCTGGGAAACACCATATATTTT
CASGLRRDRGFLGNTIYF
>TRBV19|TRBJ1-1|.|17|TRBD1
TGTGCCAGTTTGACTCCGGGACAGGGGGAGAGGGGCACTGAAGCTTTCTTT
CASLTPGQGERGTEAFF
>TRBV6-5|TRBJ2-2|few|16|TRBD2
TGTGCCAGCAGTTCCACGGGACTACCAAATACCGGGGAGCTGTTTTTT
CASSSTGLPNTGELFF
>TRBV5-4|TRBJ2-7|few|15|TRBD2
TGTGCCAGCAGCTACCGCGGGGGGGCCTCATTCGAGCAGTACTTC
CASSYRGGASFEQYF
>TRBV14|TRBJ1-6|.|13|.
TGTGCCAGCAGCCAAGAGCAGGGTACACCCCTCCACTTT
CASSQEQGTPLHF
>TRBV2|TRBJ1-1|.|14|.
TGTGCCAGCAGTGTTTGGGGGGTGAACACTGAAGCTTTCTTT
CASSVWGVNTEAFF
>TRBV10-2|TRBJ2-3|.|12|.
TGCGCCAGCAGTGATATCACAGATACGCAGTATTTT
CASSDITDTQYF
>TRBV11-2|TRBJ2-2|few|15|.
TGTGCCAGCAGCTTAGGCCCGACTAGAATCGTGGAGCTGTTTTTT
CASSLGPTRIVELFF
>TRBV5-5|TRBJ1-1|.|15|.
TGTGCCAGCAGCTTGGCCCAGGGTTTTAACACTGAAGCTTTCTTT
CASSLAQGFNTEAFF
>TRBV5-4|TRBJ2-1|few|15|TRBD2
TGTGCCAGCAGCTTATGGACTAGTGCTTACAATGAGCAGTTCTTC
CASSLWTSAYNEQFF
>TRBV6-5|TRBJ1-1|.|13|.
TGTGCCAGCAGGCACAGGGAGAACACTGAAGCTTTCTTT
CASRHRENTEAFF
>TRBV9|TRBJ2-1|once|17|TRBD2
TGTGCCAGCAGCGAGATGGGCCGGCGGGAGTTTAACAATGAGCAGTTCTTC
CASSEMGRREFNNEQFF
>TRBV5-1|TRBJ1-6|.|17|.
TGCGCCAGCAGCTTGGAGGGGCCGAGCTCCTATAATTCACCCCTCCACTTT
CASSLEGPSSYNSPLHF
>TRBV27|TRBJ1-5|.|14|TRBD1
TGTGCCAGCAGCCCACAGGGGGCCGGACAGCCCCAGCATTTT
CASSPQGAGQPQHF
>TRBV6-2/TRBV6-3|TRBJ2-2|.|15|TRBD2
TGTGCCAGCAGCCGGGAGGGGGGCCGCACCGGGGAGCTGTTTTTT
CASSREGGRTGELFF
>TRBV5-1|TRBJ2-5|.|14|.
TGCGCCAGCAGCCCCGGACGGGAAAAAGAGACCCAGTACTTC
CASSPGREKETQYF
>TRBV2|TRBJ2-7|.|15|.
TGTGCCAGCAGCGCAACCGGGACTCTCACCTACGAGCAGTACTTC
CASSATGTLTYEQYF
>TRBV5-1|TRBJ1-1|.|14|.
TGCGCCAGCAGCTTGGGACAGACGAACACTGAAGCTTTCTTT
CASSLGQTNTEAFF
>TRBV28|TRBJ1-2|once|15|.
TGTGCCAGCAGTTTGGGGGGGGCCGCTAACTATGGCTACACCTTC
CASSLGGAANYGYTF
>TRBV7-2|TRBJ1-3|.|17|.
TGTGCCAGCAGCTTACGGGGCCCGGGGGGATCTGGAAACACCATATATTTT
CASSLRGPGGSGNTIYF
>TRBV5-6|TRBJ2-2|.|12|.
TGTGCCAGCAGTCGGGTGTCCGGGGAGCTGTTTTTT
CASSRVSGELFF
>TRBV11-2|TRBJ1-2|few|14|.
TGTGCCAGCAGCTCCTCCTTCGGCGGCTATGGCTACACCTTC
CASSSSFGGYGYTF
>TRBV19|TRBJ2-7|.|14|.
TGTGCCAGTAGTATGGGGCGGCGGCAGGGCGAGCAGTACTTC
CASSMGRRQGEQYF
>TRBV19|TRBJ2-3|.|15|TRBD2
TGTGCCAGTAGTATTTTAGCGGGCCGCACAGATACGCAGTATTTT
CASSILAGRTDTQYF
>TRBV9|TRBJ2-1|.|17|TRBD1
TGTGCCAGCAGCTCCGCGGTGGTGAACAGGGGAAACATTGGGCAGTTCTTC
CASSSAVVNRGNIGQFF
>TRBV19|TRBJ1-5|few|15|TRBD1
TGTGCCAGTACCCTCCTCACGACAGGGGATCAGCCCCAGCATTTT
CASTLLTTGDQPQHF
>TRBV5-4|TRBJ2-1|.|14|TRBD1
TGTGCCAGCCATTACAGGGGGTGGTATAATGAGCAGTTCTTC
CASHYRGWYNEQFF
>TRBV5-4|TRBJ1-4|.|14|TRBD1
TGTGCCAGCAGCTCGACAGGGGGTAATGAAAAACTGTTTTTT
CASSSTGGNEKLFF
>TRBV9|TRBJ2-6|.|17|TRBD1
TGTGCCAGCAGCGTAGTACAGGGGGCCCCTGGGGCCAACGTCCTGACTTTC
CASSVVQGAPGANVLTF
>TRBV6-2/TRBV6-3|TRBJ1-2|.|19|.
TGTGCCAGCAGTTATCCCCGGCGGGGGAGTCTCTCCGATAACTATGGCTACACCTTC
CASSYPRRGSLSDNYGYTF
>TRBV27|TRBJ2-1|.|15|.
TGTGCCAGCAGTTTATCGGAGGGAGTTCTCAATGAGCAGTTCTTC
CASSLSEGVLNEQFF
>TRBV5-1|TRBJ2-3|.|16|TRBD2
TGCGCCAGCAGCTTTCCTAGCGGAACTAGCACAGATACGCAGTATTTT
CASSFPSGTSTDTQYF
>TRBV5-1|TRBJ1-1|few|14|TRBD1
TGCGCCAGCAGCTTGCGGGAGGACAGGGTGGAAGCTTTCTTT
CASSLREDRVEAFF
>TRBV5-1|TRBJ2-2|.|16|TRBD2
TGCGCCAGCAGCTTGGCCGGGACTAGATCAACCGGGGAGCTGTTTTTT
CASSLAGTRSTGELFF
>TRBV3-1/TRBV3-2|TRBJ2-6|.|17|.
TGTGCCAGCAGCCAAATGGCAGTTGGCTCTGGGGCCAACGTCCTGACTTTC
CASSQMAVGSGANVLTF
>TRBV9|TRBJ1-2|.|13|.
TGTGCCAGCAGCGTAACGACGAGGCATGGCTACACCTTC
CASSVTTRHGYTF
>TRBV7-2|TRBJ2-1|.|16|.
TGTGCCAGCAGCTTAAGGTTATGGGGGCTCGGAAATGAGCAGTTCTTC
CASSLRLWGLGNEQFF
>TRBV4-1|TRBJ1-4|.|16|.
TGCGCCAGCAGCCAAGCGAGTGGCAGGGGTCGTGAAAAACTGTTTTTT
CASSQASGRGREKLFF
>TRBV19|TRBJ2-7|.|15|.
TGTGCCAGTAGGGAGCGGGGGACAGTCGTCTACGAGCAGTACTTC
CASRERGTVVYEQYF
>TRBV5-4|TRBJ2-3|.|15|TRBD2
TGTGCCAGCAGCGGCGGGACTAGCGGCACAGATACGCAGTATTTT
CASSGGTSGTDTQYF
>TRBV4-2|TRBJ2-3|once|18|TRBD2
TGTGCCAGCAGCCAAATCGTGGGCGGGGGGAGAAGCACAGATACGCAGTATTTT
CASSQIVGGGRSTDTQYF
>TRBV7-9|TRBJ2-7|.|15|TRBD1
TGTGCCAGCAGCTGGAGGACAGGGGCGTCCTACGAGCAGTACTTC
CASSWRTGASYEQYF
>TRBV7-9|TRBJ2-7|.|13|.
TGTGCCAGCAGCTCCCGACAGCTCTACGAGCAGTACTTC
CASSSRQLYEQYF
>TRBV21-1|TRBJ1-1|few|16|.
TGTGCCAGCAGCAAAGCAGAGAGGGAGATGAACACTGAAGCTTTCTTT
CASSKAEREMNTEAFF